This T cell receptor (beta chain) derives from a study of blood T cells in healthy people across ages. A second about 6 to 12 cycle PCR used barcoded and J-beta primers. MiXCR was run by TCRdb on the 5' RACE reads, yielding one entry per CDR3 protein. The sample has roughly 1,500,000 distinct CDR3 sequences, roughly a third seen once. Regarding the study as a whole: Roughly linear declines in TCR beta diversity per million T cells occurred with age. Naive CD4+ cells and diversity were both higher in long-lived donors than in aged donors.

There were healthy Caucasian individuals from Russia, aged about 6 to 95, serving as donors. Germline CDR1 is MNHNS and CDR2 is SASEGT. The CDR3 has 13 residues. The V end was cut by 8 bases, the J end by 5 bases, with 15 bases between. This clonotype has more than one count but fewer than ten. Its specificity is unknown. The chain is built from TRBV6-1 and TRBJ1-1; TRBD1 is a possible D gene (5 bases). This TCR was recovered from a young woman in good health. Sequences were obtained from blood. The CDR3 protein is CASAEGRRTEAFF. The CDR3 nucleotides read TGTGCCAGCGCCGAGGGGAGGCGGACTGAAGCTTTCTTT.